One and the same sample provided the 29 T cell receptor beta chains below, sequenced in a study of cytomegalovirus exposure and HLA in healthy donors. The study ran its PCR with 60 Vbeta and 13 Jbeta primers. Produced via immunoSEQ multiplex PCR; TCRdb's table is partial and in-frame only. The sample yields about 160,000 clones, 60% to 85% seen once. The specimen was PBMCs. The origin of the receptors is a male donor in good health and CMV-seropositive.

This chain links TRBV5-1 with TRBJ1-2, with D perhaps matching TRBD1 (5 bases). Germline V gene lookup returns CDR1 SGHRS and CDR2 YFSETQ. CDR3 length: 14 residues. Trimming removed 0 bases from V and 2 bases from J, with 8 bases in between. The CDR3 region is CASSLGDWNYGYTF. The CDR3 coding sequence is TGCGCCAGCAGCTTGGGGGACTGGAACTATGGCTACACCTTC.

CDR3 residues: CASGLVRRGIVFSGNTIYF. CDR3 bases: TGTGCTAGTGGTTTGGTACGAAGGGGGATAGTCTTCTCTGGAAACACCATATATTTT. The rearrangement joins TRBV12-5 to TRBJ1-3; a possible D gene is TRBD1 (6 bases). The CDR3 runs to 19 residues. V was clipped by 0 bases and J by 0 bases, with 18 bases between them. Germline values: CDR1 LGHNT, CDR2 FRNRAP. Full variable domain (missing parts from reference TRBV12-5 and TRBJ1-3): DARVTQTPRHKVTEMGQEVTMRCQPILGHNTVFWYRQTMMQGLELLAYFRNRAPLDDSGMPKDRFSAEMPDATLATLKIQPSEPRDSAVYFCASGLVRRGIVFSGNTIYFGEGSWLTVV.

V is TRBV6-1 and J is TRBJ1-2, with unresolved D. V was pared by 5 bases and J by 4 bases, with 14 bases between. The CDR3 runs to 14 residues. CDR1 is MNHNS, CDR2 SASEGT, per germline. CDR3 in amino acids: CASSPNGRFYGYTF. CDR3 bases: TGTGCCAGCAGTCCGAATGGCAGGTTCTATGGCTACACCTTC.

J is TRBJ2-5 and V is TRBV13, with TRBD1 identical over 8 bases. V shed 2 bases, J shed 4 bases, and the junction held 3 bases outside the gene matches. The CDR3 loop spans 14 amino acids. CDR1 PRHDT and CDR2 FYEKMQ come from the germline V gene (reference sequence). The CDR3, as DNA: TGTGCCAGCAGCTTAATTGGACAGGGAGAGACCCAGTACTTC. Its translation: CASSLIGQGETQYF.

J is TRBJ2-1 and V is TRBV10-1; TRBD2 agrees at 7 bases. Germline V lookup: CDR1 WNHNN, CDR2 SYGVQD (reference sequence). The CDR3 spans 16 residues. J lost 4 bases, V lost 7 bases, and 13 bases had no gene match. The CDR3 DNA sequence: TGCGCCAGCAATCAATTTTCGTGGGGGGGGTACAATGAGCAGTTCTTC. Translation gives CASNQFSWGGYNEQFF.

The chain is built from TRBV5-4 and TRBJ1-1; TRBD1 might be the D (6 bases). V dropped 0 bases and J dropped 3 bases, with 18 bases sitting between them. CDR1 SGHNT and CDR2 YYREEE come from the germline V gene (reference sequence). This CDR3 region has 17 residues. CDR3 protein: CASSLAYGVKGDTEAFF. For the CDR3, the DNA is TGTGCCAGCAGCTTGGCCTACGGCGTGAAGGGGGACACTGAAGCTTTCTTT.

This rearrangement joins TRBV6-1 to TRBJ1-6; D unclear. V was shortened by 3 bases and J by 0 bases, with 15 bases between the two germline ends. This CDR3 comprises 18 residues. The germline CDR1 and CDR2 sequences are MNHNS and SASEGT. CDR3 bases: TGTGCCAGCAGTGACAACCCCGGGAAGAGCTCCTATAATTCACCCCTCCACTTT. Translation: CASSDNPGKSSYNSPLHF.

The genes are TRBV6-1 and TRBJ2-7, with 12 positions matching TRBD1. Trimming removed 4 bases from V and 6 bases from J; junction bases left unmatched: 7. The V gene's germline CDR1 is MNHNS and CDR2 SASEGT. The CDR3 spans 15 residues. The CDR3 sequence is CASSVGQGARGEQYF. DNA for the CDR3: TGTGCCAGCAGTGTGGGACAGGGGGCCCGGGGCGAGCAGTACTTC.

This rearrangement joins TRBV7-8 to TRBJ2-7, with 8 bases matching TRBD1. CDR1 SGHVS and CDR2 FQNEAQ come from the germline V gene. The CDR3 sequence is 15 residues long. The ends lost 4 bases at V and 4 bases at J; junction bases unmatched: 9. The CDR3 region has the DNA TGTGCCAGCAGCTCACCGGGCAGGGGGCCTTACGAGCAGTACTTC. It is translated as CASSSPGRGPYEQYF.

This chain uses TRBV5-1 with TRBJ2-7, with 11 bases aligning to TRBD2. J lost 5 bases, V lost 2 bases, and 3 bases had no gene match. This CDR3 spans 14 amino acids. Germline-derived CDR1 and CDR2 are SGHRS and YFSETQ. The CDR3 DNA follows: TGCGCCAGCAGCTTTAGCGGGGGGGGAGACGAGCAGTACTTC. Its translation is CASSFSGGGDEQYF.

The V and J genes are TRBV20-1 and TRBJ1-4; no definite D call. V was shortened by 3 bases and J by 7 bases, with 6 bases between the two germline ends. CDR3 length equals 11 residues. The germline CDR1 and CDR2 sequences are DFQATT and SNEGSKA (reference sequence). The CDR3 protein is CSARRGEKLFF. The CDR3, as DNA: TGCAGTGCTAGGCGGGGTGAAAAACTGTTTTTT.

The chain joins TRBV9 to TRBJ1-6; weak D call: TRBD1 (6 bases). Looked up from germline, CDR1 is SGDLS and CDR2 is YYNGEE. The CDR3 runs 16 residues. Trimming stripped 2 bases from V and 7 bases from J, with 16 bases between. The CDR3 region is CASSVGSEGENSPLHF. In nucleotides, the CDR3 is TGTGCCAGCAGCGTGGGGTCAGAGGGGGAAAATTCACCCCTCCACTTT.

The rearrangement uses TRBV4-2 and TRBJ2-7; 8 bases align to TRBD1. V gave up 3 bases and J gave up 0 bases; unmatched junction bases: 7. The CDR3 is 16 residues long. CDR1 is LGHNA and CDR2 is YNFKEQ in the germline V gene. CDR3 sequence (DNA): TGTGCCAGCAGCCAGCCCGGACAGGGTCTCTCCTACGAGCAGTACTTC. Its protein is CASSQPGQGLSYEQYF.

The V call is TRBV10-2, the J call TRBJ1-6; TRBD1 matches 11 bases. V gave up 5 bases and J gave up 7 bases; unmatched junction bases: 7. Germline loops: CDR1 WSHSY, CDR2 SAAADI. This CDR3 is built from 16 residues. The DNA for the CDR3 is TGCGCCAGCAGTACCCGGGGACAGGGGGGCAATTCACCCCTCCACTTT. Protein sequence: CASSTRGQGGNSPLHF.

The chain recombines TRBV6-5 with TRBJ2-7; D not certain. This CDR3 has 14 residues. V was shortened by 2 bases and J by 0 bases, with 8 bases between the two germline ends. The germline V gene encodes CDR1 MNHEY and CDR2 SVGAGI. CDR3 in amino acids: CASSYGRSSYEQYF. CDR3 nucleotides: TGTGCCAGCAGTTACGGAAGGAGCTCCTACGAGCAGTACTTC.

The CDR3 protein is CASSFTWTDYNEQFF. CDR3 in DNA: TGTGCCAGCAGTTTTACCTGGACTGACTACAATGAGCAGTTCTTC. This sequence joins TRBV6-5 and TRBJ2-1; the D gene is possibly TRBD2 (5 bases). V dropped 4 bases and J dropped 3 bases, with 13 bases sitting between them. CDR1 and CDR2 from the germline V gene are MNHEY and SVGAGI. The CDR3 has 15 amino acids.

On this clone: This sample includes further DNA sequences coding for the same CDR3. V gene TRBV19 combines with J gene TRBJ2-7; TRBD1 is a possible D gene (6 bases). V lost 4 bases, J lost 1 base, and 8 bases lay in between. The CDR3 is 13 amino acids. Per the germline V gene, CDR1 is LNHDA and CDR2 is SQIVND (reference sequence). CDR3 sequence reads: CASSTTGSYEQYF. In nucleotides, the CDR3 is TGTGCCAGTAGTACAACAGGGTCCTACGAGCAGTACTTC.

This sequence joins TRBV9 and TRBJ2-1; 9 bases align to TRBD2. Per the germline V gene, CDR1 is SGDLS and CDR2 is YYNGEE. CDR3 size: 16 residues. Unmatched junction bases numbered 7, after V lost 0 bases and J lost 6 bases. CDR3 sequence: CASSVDLAGGRNEQFF. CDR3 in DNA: TGTGCCAGCAGCGTAGACCTGGCGGGGGGGCGCAATGAGCAGTTCTTC.

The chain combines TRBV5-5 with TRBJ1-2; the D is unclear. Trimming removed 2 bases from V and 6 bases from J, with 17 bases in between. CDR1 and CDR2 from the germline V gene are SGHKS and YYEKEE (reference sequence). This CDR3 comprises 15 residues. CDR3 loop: CASSFRTTPGDGYTF. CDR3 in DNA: TGTGCCAGCAGCTTTCGGACCACGCCCGGGGATGGCTACACCTTC.

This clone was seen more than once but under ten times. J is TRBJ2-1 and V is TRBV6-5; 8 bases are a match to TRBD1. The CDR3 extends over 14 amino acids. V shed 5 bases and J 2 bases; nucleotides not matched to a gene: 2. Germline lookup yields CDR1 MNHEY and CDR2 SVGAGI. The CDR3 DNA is TGTGCCAGCAGTCAGACAGGGGCCTACAATGAGCAGTTCTTC. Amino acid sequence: CASSQTGAYNEQFF.

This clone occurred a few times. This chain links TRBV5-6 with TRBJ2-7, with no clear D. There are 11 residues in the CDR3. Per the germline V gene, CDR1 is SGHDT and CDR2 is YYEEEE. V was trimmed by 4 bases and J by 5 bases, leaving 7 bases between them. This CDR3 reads CASSRGHEQYF. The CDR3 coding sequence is TGTGCCAGCAGCCGTGGCCACGAGCAGTACTTC.

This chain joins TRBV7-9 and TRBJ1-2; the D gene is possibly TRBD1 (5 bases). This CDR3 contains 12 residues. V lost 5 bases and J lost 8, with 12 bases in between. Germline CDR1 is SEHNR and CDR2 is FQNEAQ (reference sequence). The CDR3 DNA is TGTGCCAGCAGCGCTGACAGAAAAGGCTACACCTTC. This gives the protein CASSADRKGYTF.

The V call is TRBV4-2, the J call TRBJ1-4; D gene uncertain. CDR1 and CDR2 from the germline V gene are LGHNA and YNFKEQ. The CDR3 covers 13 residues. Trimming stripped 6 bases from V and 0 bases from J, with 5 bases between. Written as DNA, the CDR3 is TGTGCCAGCAGGGGCGCAACTAATGAAAAACTGTTTTTT. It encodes CASRGATNEKLFF.

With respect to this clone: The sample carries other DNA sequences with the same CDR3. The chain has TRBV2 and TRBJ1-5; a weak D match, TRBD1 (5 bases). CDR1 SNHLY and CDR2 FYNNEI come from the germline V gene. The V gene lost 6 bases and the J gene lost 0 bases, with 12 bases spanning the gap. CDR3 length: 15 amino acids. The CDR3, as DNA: TGTGCCAGCAGGGCTGACAGTAATAGCAATCAGCCCCAGCATTTT. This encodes CASRADSNSNQPQHF.

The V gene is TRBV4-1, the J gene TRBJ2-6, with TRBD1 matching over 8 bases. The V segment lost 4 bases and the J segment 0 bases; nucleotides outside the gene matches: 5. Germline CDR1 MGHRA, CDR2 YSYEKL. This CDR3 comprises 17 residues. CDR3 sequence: CASSRETGASGANVLTF. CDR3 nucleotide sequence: TGCGCCAGCAGCCGAGAGACAGGGGCCTCTGGGGCCAACGTCCTGACTTTC.

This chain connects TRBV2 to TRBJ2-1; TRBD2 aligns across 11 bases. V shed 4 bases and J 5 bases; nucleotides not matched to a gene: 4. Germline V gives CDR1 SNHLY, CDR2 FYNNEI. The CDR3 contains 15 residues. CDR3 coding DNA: TGTGCCAGCAGTGGGCTAGCGGGGGGCAACAATGAGCAGTTCTTC. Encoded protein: CASSGLAGGNNEQFF.

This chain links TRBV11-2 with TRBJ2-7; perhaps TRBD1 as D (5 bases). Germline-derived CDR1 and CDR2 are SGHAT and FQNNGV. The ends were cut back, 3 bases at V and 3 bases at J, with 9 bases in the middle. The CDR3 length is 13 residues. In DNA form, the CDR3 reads TGTGCCAGCAGCTTCTCGACAGTCTACGAGCAGTACTTC. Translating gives CASSFSTVYEQYF.

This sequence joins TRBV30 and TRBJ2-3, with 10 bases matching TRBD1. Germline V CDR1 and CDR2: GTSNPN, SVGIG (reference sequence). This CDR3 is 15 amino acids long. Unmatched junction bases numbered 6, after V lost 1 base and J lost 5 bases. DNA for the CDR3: TGTGCCTGGAGTGGGGGACAGGGGCGGGGAGATACGCAGTATTTT. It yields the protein CAWSGGQGRGDTQYF.

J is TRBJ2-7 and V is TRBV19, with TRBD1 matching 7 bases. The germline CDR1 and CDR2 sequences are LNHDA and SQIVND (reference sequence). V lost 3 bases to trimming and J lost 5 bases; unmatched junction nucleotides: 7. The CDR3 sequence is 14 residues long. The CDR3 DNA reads TGTGCCAGTAGTATGACAGGGAAATTAGACGAGCAGTACTTC. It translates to CASSMTGKLDEQYF.